This section outlines one T cell receptor (beta chain) sequence together with its context. Its antigen is not identified. The sample is drawn from a study of cytomegalovirus exposure and HLA in healthy donors. With 5 bases removed from V and 1 base from J, the gap between germline ends came to 9 bases. This CDR3 spans 13 amino acids. CDR1 and CDR2 (germline): LNHDA, SQIVND (reference sequence). PCR used 60 Vbeta primers and 13 Jbeta primers. The protocol was immunoSEQ multiplex PCR, while the TCRdb copy is restricted to in-frame clones and leaves out a portion. The table shows 180,000 or so clones, with about four fifths occurring only once. Study findings and constraints: Sequencing likely generated an artifact that appeared as a cluster of highly shared sequence variants. It was reported that the classifier diagnosed cytomegalovirus status with high specificity and sensitivity in both the original and validation cohorts. It was reported in a later analysis that an Asian-associated ancestry cluster showed fewer N-insertions than the roughly 670-donor mean. V- and J-gene trimming of TCR beta was linked (in a later analysis) to a missense DCLRE1C variant.

Sequenced input: PBMCs. The chain couples TRBV19 to TRBJ2-7, with D possibly being TRBD2 (6 bases). This TCR derives from a woman aged 45-59 years in good health and CMV-seronegative. DNA for the CDR3: TGTGCCAGTAGTGCGGGGTCATCCTACGAGCAGTACTTC. Translation: CASSAGSSYEQYF.